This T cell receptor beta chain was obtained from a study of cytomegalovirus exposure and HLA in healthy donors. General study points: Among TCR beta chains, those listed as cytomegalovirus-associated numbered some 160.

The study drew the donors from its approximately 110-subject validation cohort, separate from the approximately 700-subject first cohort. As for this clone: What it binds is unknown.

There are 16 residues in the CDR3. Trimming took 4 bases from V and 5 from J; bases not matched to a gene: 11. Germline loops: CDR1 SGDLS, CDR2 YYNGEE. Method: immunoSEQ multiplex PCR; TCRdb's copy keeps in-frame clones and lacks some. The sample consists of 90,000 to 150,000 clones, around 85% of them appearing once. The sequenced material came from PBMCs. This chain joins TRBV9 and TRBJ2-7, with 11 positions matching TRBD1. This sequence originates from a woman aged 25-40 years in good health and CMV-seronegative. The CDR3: CASSLGVGQGDHEQYF. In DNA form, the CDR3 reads TGTGCCAGCAGCTTGGGGGTGGGACAGGGGGACCACGAGCAGTACTTC. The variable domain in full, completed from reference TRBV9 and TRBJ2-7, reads DSGVTQTPKHLITATGQRVTLRCSPRSGDLSVYWYQQSLDQGLQFLIQYYNGEERAKGNILERFSAQQFPDLHSELNLSSLELGDSALYFCASSLGVGQGDHEQYFGPGTRLTVT.